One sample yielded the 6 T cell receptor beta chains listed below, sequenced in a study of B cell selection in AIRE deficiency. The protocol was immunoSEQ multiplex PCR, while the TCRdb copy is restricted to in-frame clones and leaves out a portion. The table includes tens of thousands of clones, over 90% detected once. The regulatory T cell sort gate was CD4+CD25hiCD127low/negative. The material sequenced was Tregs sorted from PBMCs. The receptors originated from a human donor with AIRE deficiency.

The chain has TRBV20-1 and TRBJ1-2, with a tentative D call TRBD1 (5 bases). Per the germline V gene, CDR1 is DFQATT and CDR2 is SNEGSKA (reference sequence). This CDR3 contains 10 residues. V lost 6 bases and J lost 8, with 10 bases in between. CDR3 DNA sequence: TGCAGTGCAGTACACAGGGGCTACACCTTC. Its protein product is CSAVHRGYTF.

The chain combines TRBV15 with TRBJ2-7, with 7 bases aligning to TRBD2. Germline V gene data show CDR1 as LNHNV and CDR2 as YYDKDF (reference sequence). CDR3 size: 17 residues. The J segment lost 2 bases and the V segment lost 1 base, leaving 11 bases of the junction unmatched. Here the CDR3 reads CATSRGGLAGDTYEQYF. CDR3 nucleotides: TGTGCCACCAGCAGAGGGGGTTTAGCGGGCGACACCTACGAGCAGTACTTC.

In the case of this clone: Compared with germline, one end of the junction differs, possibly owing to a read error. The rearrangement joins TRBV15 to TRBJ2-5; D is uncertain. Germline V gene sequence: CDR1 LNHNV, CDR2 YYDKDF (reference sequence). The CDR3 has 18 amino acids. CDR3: CAASRRGPPAHNQETQYF. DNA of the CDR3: TGTGCCGCCAGCAGACGAGGACCCCCGGCGCACAACCAAGAGACCCAGTACTTC.

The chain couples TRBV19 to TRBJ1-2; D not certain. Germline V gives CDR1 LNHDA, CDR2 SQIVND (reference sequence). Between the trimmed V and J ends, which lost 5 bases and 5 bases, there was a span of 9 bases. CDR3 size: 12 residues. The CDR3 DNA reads TGTGCCAGTAGTTTCGGAGATTATGGCTACACCTTC. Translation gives CASSFGDYGYTF.

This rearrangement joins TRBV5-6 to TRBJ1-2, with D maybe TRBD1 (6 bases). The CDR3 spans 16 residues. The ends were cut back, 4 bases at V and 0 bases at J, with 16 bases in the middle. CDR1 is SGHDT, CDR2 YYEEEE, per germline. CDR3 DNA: TGTGCCAGCAGCATCCCTCTACAGGGAACTAACTATGGCTACACCTTC. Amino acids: CASSIPLQGTNYGYTF. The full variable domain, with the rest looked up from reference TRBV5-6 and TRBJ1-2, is DAGVTQSPTHLIKTRGQQVTLRCSPKSGHDTVSWYQQALGQGPQFIFQYYEEEERQRGNFPDRFSGHQFPNYSSELNVNALLLGDSALYLCASSIPLQGTNYGYTFGSGTRLTVV.

The CDR3 is CASSLRQGYGYTF. The DNA of the CDR3 is TGTGCCAGCAGTTTAAGACAGGGGTATGGCTACACCTTC. The chain employs TRBV27 and TRBJ1-2; 8 bases align to TRBD1. There are 13 residues in the CDR3. The J segment lost 5 bases and the V segment lost 2 bases, leaving 1 base of the junction unmatched. Germline CDR1 is MNHEY and CDR2 is SMNVEV (reference sequence).